This is a list of T cell receptor beta chains from one sample in a study of T cell changes during pregnancy in multiple sclerosis. Produced via immunoSEQ multiplex PCR; TCRdb's table is partial and in-frame only. The sample has some 70,000 clones, roughly 92% seen once. The sample here was peripheral blood, taken after pregnancy. Every receptor here comes from a female donor in good health, enrolled as a control in a pregnancy study. The CDR3 runs from the conserved cysteine through the conserved F or W. A D gene is named only where the DNA matches it firmly. Clone size is shown for a subset of rows, as once, few, many or a class of expanded clone.

J | size | V | D | CDR3 | DNA
TRBJ1-1 | - | TRBV4-2 | - | CASSQEEGGGSEAFF | TGTGCCAGCAGCCAAGAGGAAGGGGGGGGATCTGAAGCTTTCTTT
TRBJ2-3 | - | TRBV28 | - | CASSLRRGGRTDTQYF | TGTGCCAGCAGTTTGAGGAGGGGGGGCCGCACAGATACGCAGTATTTT
TRBJ2-5 | - | TRBV7-9 | - | CASSPRRAQETQYF | TGTGCCAGCAGCCCCCGCAGGGCCCAAGAGACCCAGTACTTC
TRBJ2-3 | once | TRBV7-9 | - | CASSLGFLDTQYF | TGTGCCAGCAGCTTAGGTTTCCTAGATACGCAGTATTTT
TRBJ2-1 | - | TRBV19 | TRBD2 | CASSISGGSDEQFF | TGTGCCAGTAGTATATCGGGCGGGAGTGATGAGCAGTTCTTC
TRBJ2-1 | once | TRBV6-4 | TRBD2 | CASSDSSGSNEQFF | TGTGCCAGCAGTGACTCTAGCGGGAGTAATGAGCAGTTCTTC
TRBJ2-1 | - | TRBV29-1 | - | CSVTNRVSEQFF | TGCAGCGTTACGAACAGGGTTAGTGAGCAGTTCTTC
TRBJ2-3 | - | TRBV6-6 | - | CASSYARGAGTDTQYF | TGTGCCAGCAGTTATGCCCGGGGGGCTGGGACAGATACGCAGTATTTT
TRBJ1-2 | - | TRBV28 | - | CASRGRRDYGYTF | TGTGCCAGCAGGGGAAGGCGGGACTATGGCTACACCTTC
TRBJ1-1 | - | TRBV5-4 | - | CASSRGQHTEAFF | TGTGCCAGCAGCAGAGGACAGCACACTGAAGCTTTCTTT
TRBJ2-5 | - | TRBV15 | TRBD2 | CATSRGGGGRETQYF | TGTGCCACCAGCAGAGGTGGGGGAGGGCGAGAGACCCAGTACTTC
TRBJ2-5 | - | TRBV5-6 | TRBD2 | CASSPSGGGGTQYF | TGTGCCAGCAGCCCTTCGGGAGGGGGGGGGACCCAGTACTTC
TRBJ1-2 | - | TRBV2 | TRBD1 | CASSVAQGEADGYTF | TGTGCCAGCAGTGTCGCCCAGGGGGAGGCGGATGGCTACACCTTC
TRBJ2-1 | - | TRBV9 | TRBD2 | CASSVGAGGPLSEQFF | TGTGCCAGCAGCGTAGGGGCGGGAGGGCCCCTCAGCGAGCAGTTCTTC
TRBJ2-7 | - | TRBV11-2 | - | CASSLTGGPYEQYF | TGTGCCAGCAGCTTAACCGGGGGACCCTACGAGCAGTACTTC
TRBJ2-7 | - | TRBV2 | TRBD2 | CASSTLAGAYEQYF | TGTGCCAGCAGTACTCTTGCGGGGGCCTACGAGCAGTACTTC
TRBJ1-2 | - | TRBV5-1 | - | CASSLGTANYGYTF | TGCGCCAGCAGCTTGGGGACAGCGAACTATGGCTACACCTTC
TRBJ1-4 | - | TRBV13 | - | CASSARQLGPQKLFF | TGTGCCAGCAGCGCTCGACAGCTGGGCCCTCAGAAACTGTTTTTT
TRBJ1-2 | - | TRBV10-3 | TRBD1 | CAISGGQTVNYGYTF | TGTGCCATCAGTGGGGGACAGACAGTTAACTATGGCTACACCTTC
TRBJ2-1 | - | TRBV29-1 | TRBD1 | CSVPPGTAYNEQFF | TGCAGCGTCCCGCCCGGGACAGCCTACAATGAGCAGTTCTTC
TRBJ1-5 | - | TRBV7-2 | - | CASSLLPTGIDQPQHF | TGTGCCAGCAGCCTTTTACCTACAGGGATCGATCAGCCCCAGCATTTT
TRBJ2-1 | - | TRBV29-1 | TRBD1 | CSATSGQGRNEQFF | TGCAGCGCAACCTCGGGACAGGGGAGGAATGAGCAGTTCTTC
TRBJ1-2 | once | TRBV15 | TRBD1 | CATSSFRDSLNYGYTF | TGTGCCACCAGCAGTTTTAGGGACAGCCTTAACTATGGCTACACCTTC
TRBJ1-2 | - | TRBV27 | TRBD1 | CASSFSDRGYGYTF | TGTGCCAGCAGTTTTTCCGACAGGGGCTATGGCTACACCTTC
TRBJ2-2 | - | TRBV6-4 | - | CASSEGQPTAGELFF | TGTGCCAGCAGTGAGGGCCAACCAACCGCCGGGGAGCTGTTTTTT